This T cell receptor (beta chain) was documented in a study of cytomegalovirus exposure and HLA in healthy donors. Overall study results and limits: CMV serostatus was the only recorded immune exposure for donors.

Notes on this clone: Its antigen is not known.

With 2 bases clipped from V and 2 bases from J, the junction kept 2 bases outside the gene matches. CDR3 length equals 14 residues. Germline CDR1 reads MNHEY; CDR2 reads SVGAGI. It was with 60 Vbeta and 13 Jbeta primers that the PCR ran. Assay used: immunoSEQ multiplex PCR; TCRdb lists only in-frame clones, some missing. Of hundreds of thousands of clones listed, over 80% were seen once; the top ten hold roughly 0.71%. The sequencing input was PBMCs. The TCR comes from a boy between 2 and 15 years old in good health and CMV-seronegative. The chain combines TRBV6-5 with TRBJ2-7; 8 positions match TRBD1. The CDR3 nucleotides read TGTGCCAGCAGTTACCGGGGACAGGCCTACGAGCAGTACTTC. Translated: CASSYRGQAYEQYF.